These 9 T cell receptor beta chains came from one sample sequenced in a study of shared clonotypes between healthy human individuals. It was CD45RO-negative cells, positively selected for CCR7, that made up naive CD8 cells, with terminally differentiated effector memory CD45RA+ cells excluded. Sequencing used immunoSEQ multiplex PCR; TCRdb keeps in-frame clones, though not all of them. Among around 2.1 million clones listed, 85% to 95% were seen once. Specimen: naive CD8+ T cells from PBMCs. The source is a man aged 18 to 29 in good health. Some clones in this sample may be carry-over from other donors' samples.

J is TRBJ2-7 and V is TRBV15, with D possibly being TRBD2 (6 bases). Trimming removed 0 bases at V and 0 bases at J, with 9 bases between. The CDR3 runs 15 residues. Germline V gene data show CDR1 as LNHNV and CDR2 as YYDKDF (reference sequence). The CDR3 DNA follows: TGTGCCACCAGCAGAGAGCAGGGACTCTCCTACGAGCAGTACTTC. Encoded protein: CATSREQGLSYEQYF.

The chain links TRBV2 to TRBJ2-3, with TRBD1 matching over 9 bases. CDR3 length: 13 residues. V lost 9 bases and J lost 3; bases outside the gene matches: 4. Germline lookup yields CDR1 SNHLY and CDR2 FYNNEI. The CDR3 region has the DNA TGTGCCAGGGGGGGACAGGGTACAGATACGCAGTATTTT. Amino acids: CARGGQGTDTQYF. Complete variable domain (other parts from reference TRBV2 and TRBJ2-3): EPEVTQTPSHQVTQMGQEVILRCVPISNHLYFYWYRQILGQKVEFLVSFYNNEISEKSEIFDDQFSVERPDGSNFTLKIRSTKLEDSAMYFCARGGQGTDTQYFGPGTRLTVL.

Of note for this clone: Other DNA sequences in the same sample also yield this CDR3. This chain uses TRBV11-2 with TRBJ2-3; TRBD2 aligns across 11 bases. This CDR3 is 16 amino acids long. After removal of 1 base from V and 2 bases from J, the junction contained 2 bases not matched to a gene. Germline V gives CDR1 SGHAT, CDR2 FQNNGV. The CDR3 here is CASSLGLAGFTDTQYF. Written as DNA, the CDR3 is TGTGCCAGCAGCTTAGGACTAGCGGGGTTCACAGATACGCAGTATTTT.

The CDR3 region has the DNA TGTGCCAGCACAACAAGAGGGGGGCCCGACACTGAAGCTTTCTTT. This encodes CASTTRGGPDTEAFF. The rearrangement links TRBV9 to TRBJ1-1; a weak D match, TRBD1 (6 bases). This CDR3 spans 15 amino acids. Germline CDR1 SGDLS, CDR2 YYNGEE. Trimming left V 6 bases short and J 3 bases short, with 18 bases between. The whole variable domain, filled in from reference TRBV9 and TRBJ1-1, reads DSGVTQTPKHLITATGQRVTLRCSPRSGDLSVYWYQQSLDQGLQFLIQYYNGEERAKGNILERFSAQQFPDLHSELNLSSLELGDSALYFCASTTRGGPDTEAFFGQGTRLTVV.

This chain connects TRBV4-3 to TRBJ1-1; D unclear. The CDR3 has 14 residues. Germline lookup yields CDR1 LGHNA and CDR2 YSLEER. V lost 1 base and J 0 bases, leaving 6 bases between the germline ends. The CDR3 sequence is CASSQGGMNTEAFF. CDR3 DNA: TGCGCCAGCAGCCAAGGGGGTATGAACACTGAAGCTTTCTTT.

The genes are TRBV10-1 and TRBJ2-2; D not resolved. V gave up 3 bases and J gave up 5 bases, with 7 bases separating them. Germline assignment: CDR1 WNHNN and CDR2 SYGVQD (reference sequence). This CDR3 is 13 amino acids long. This CDR3 is CASSEPRTGELFF. CDR3 coding DNA: TGCGCCAGCAGTGAACCCAGAACCGGGGAGCTGTTTTTT.

V and J are TRBV27 and TRBJ1-5; D is ambiguous. Trimming removed 2 bases from V and 5 bases from J, with 10 bases in between. The CDR3 loop spans 14 amino acids. CDR1 is MNHEY, CDR2 SMNVEV, per germline (reference sequence). The CDR3, as DNA: TGTGCCAGCAGTTTAGGGTGGGTTGATCAGCCCCAGCATTTT. Encoded protein: CASSLGWVDQPQHF.

Comments on this clone: Other DNA sequences in the same sample also yield this CDR3. The V and J genes are TRBV28 and TRBJ2-2; weak D call: TRBD2 (5 bases). The CDR3 is 12 residues long. V lost 6 bases, J lost 6 bases, and 8 bases lay in between. The V gene's germline CDR1 is MDHEN and CDR2 SYDVKM. As DNA, the CDR3 is TGTGCCAGCAGCCTTAGCGCCGGGGAGCTGTTTTTT. Amino acid sequence: CASSLSAGELFF.

This rearrangement joins TRBV11-1 to TRBJ1-3; 7 bases align to TRBD1. With V trimmed by 5 bases and J by 2 bases, 6 bases remained unmatched. Germline CDR1 SGHAT, CDR2 FQDESV (reference sequence). This CDR3 spans 15 amino acids. The CDR3, as DNA: TGTGCCAGCAGCCCGAGACAGGGAGCTGGAAACACCATATATTTT. Its protein product is CASSPRQGAGNTIYF.